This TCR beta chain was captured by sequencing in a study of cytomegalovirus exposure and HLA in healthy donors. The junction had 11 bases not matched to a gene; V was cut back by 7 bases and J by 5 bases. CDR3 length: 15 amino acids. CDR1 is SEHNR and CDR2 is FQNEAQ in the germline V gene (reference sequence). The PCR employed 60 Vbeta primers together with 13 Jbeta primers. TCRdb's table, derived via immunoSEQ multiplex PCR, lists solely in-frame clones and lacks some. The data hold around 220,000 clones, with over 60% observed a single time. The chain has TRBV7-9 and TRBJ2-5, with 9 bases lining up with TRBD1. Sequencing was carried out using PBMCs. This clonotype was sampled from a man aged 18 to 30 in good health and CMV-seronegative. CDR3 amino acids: CASNPFLQGAETQYF. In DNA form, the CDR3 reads TGTGCCAGCAACCCCTTTTTACAGGGGGCTGAGACCCAGTACTTC.